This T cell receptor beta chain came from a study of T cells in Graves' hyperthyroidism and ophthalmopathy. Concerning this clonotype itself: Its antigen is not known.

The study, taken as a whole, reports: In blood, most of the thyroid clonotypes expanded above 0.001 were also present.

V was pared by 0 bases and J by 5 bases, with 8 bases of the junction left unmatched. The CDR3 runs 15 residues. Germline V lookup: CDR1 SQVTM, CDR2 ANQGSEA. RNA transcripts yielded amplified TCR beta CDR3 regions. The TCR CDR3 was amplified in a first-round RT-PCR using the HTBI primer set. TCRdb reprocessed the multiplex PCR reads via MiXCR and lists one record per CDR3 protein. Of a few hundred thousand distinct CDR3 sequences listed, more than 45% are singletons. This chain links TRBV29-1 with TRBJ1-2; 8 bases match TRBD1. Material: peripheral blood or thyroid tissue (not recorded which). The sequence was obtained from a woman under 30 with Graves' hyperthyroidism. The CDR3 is CSVEDSGGAGYGYTF. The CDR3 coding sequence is TGCAGCGTTGAAGACTCAGGGGGCGCCGGATATGGCTACACCTTC. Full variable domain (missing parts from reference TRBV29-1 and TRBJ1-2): SAVISQKPSRDICQRGTSLTIQCQVDSQVTMMFWYRQQPGQSLTLIATANQGSEATYESGFVIDKFPISRPNLTFSTLTVSNMSPEDSSIYLCSVEDSGGAGYGYTFGSGTRLTVV.